This passage covers 9 T cell receptor beta chains from one sample sequenced in a study of early T cells in non-severe SARS-CoV-2 infection. TCRdb reprocessed the 5' RACE reads via MiXCR and lists one record per CDR3 protein. Here the sample spans some 30,000 distinct CDR3 sequences, about 4.5% being singletons. The sequencing input was whole blood. Every receptor here comes from an adult who was a healthcare worker with PCR-confirmed SARS-CoV-2 infection or an uninfected control (not recorded which).

This chain connects TRBV5-1 to TRBJ1-4, with TRBD1 matching 7 bases. This CDR3 is built from 13 residues. V shed 4 bases, J shed 8 bases, and the junction held 5 bases outside the gene matches. Germline CDR1 and CDR2: SGHRS and YFSETQ. The CDR3 region is CASSRDSGEKLFF. In DNA, the CDR3 is TGCGCCAGCAGCCGGGACAGCGGAGAAAAACTGTTTTTT.

This clonotype has a handful of counts. The chain uses TRBV29-1 and TRBJ2-5; the D is unclear. V was clipped by 7 bases and J by 5 bases, with 14 bases between them. The CDR3 is made up of 12 amino acids. The germline gives CDR1 SQVTM, CDR2 ANQGSEA. Here the CDR3 DNA reads TGCAGCGCCCTCCGGTCAGGCGAGACCCAGTACTTC. Its translation is CSALRSGETQYF.

This clonotype was counted at least ten times. The CDR3 DNA reads as TGTGCCAGCAGTGAAATGGGCTCTTTGAACATTCAGTACTTC. Protein: CASSEMGSLNIQYF. The chain carries TRBV2 and TRBJ2-4; D is ambiguous. Germline CDR1 reads SNHLY; CDR2 reads FYNNEI. V lost 2 bases to trimming and J lost 7 bases, with 12 bases between them. This CDR3 spans 14 amino acids.

This clonotype was found many times. The chain is built from TRBV7-3 and TRBJ2-1; 10 bases align to TRBD2. Germline values: CDR1 SGHTA, CDR2 FQGTGA. The J segment lost 3 bases and the V segment lost 2 bases, leaving 1 base of the junction unmatched. CDR3 length equals 15 residues. The CDR3 coding sequence is TGTGCCAGCAGCTTACTAGCGGGGGTCTACAATGAGCAGTTCTTC. Amino acid sequence: CASSLLAGVYNEQFF.

This clonotype was counted at least ten times. This chain links TRBV29-1 with TRBJ2-5; D tentatively reads TRBD1 or TRBD2 (6 bases each). The CDR3 extends over 13 amino acids. V shed 7 bases and J shed 4 bases, with 16 bases lying between them. Germline CDR1 and CDR2: SQVTM and ANQGSEA. The CDR3 is CSGSIGGRETQYF. CDR3 nucleotide sequence: TGCAGCGGCTCCATAGGGGGGAGAGAGACCCAGTACTTC. The full variable domain, its missing parts supplied by reference TRBV29-1 and TRBJ2-5, is SAVISQKPSRDICQRGTSLTIQCQVDSQVTMMFWYRQQPGQSLTLIATANQGSEATYESGFVIDKFPISRPNLTFSTLTVSNMSPEDSSIYLCSGSIGGRETQYFGPGTRLLVL.

By sample fraction, this clonotype is medium-sized. This chain links TRBV12-3 or TRBV12-4 with TRBJ2-1; TRBD2 matches 8 bases. V shed 6 bases, J shed 3 bases, and the junction held 10 bases outside the gene matches. The CDR3 sequence is 16 residues long. The CDR3 nucleotides read TGTGCCAGCAGCCCTGGGGGGGCGGGGGGCTACAATGAGCAGTTCTTC. Residues: CASSPGGAGGYNEQFF.

This clonotype has only a few counts. V is TRBV12-3 or TRBV12-4 and J is TRBJ1-1; D perhaps matches TRBD1 (5 bases). Trimming took 6 bases from V and 2 from J, leaving 10 bases between them. The CDR3 loop spans 13 amino acids. The CDR3 DNA follows: TGTGCCAGCAGGAGGACACCAAACACTGAAGCTTTCTTT. This codes for CASRRTPNTEAFF.

In its sample, this clonotype was seen many times. The chain couples TRBV12-3 or TRBV12-4 to TRBJ2-3; possibly TRBD2 for D (5 bases). The CDR3 totals 18 residues. V was clipped by 2 bases and J by 1 base, with 19 bases between them. CDR3 DNA sequence: TGTGCCAGCAGTTTAAGGAGCCGAAGGTCCGGGGGCACAGATACGCAGTATTTT. Translating it yields CASSLRSRRSGGTDTQYF.

In its sample, this clonotype was seen many times. The gene calls are TRBV5-6 and TRBJ1-5, with TRBD1 matching over 9 bases. The CDR3 is 16 amino acids. Germline V lookup: CDR1 SGHDT, CDR2 YYEEEE. Trimming at V came to 3 bases and at J to 2 bases, leaving 6 bases not matched to a gene. DNA of the CDR3: TGTGCCAGCAGCTCGTCGGGACAGGGTGGCAATCAGCCCCAGCATTTT. It specifies CASSSSGQGGNQPQHF.